These 2 T cell receptor beta chains were all obtained from the same sample, sequenced in a study of cytomegalovirus exposure and HLA in healthy donors. In the PCR, 60 Vbeta and 13 Jbeta primers were used. Clones were sequenced by immunoSEQ multiplex PCR, and TCRdb holds only the in-frame ones, with some missing. The sample contains 210,000 or so clones, around 80% of which appear only once. Material: PBMCs. Receptors originate from a middle-aged woman in good health and CMV-seronegative.

This chain links TRBV19 with TRBJ1-2; no clear D gene. Trimming took off 5 bases at V and 5 bases at J, with 15 bases between the two ends. CDR1 is LNHDA and CDR2 is SQIVND in the germline V gene (reference sequence). This CDR3 is built from 14 residues. The CDR3 sequence: CASSPQVGTYGYTF. Written as DNA, the CDR3 is TGTGCCAGTAGTCCGCAGGTCGGCACTTATGGCTACACCTTC.

This clone was recorded once. The genes are TRBV27 and TRBJ2-7, with 7 bases identical to TRBD1. This CDR3 spans 17 amino acids. From germline, CDR1 is MNHEY and CDR2 SMNVEV (reference sequence). Losses at the gene ends were 6 bases for V and 3 bases for J; bases not matched to a gene: 17. The CDR3 here is CASSPEGLPGGGYEQYF. The CDR3 nucleotides are TGTGCCAGCAGCCCCGAGGGGCTTCCAGGGGGTGGCTACGAGCAGTACTTC.